This entry lists 30 T cell receptor beta chains sequenced from one sample in a study of blood T cell repertoires in COVID-19. Some clones are missing from TCRdb's copy, which holds only in-frame ones; the method was immunoSEQ multiplex PCR. The table lists roughly 100,000 clones, around 87% of them singletons, with around a tenth in the top ten. Sequenced input: peripheral blood. Receptors were obtained from a woman between 25 and 40 years old with acute or convalescent COVID-19.

Concerning this clone: At one boundary the junction diverges from the germline segment, which might be a read error. Here the CDR3 reads CASSSDAGFSF. In DNA form, the CDR3 reads TGTGCCAGCAGCTCTGATGCAGGTTTCTCTTTT. The chain has TRBV9 and TRBJ1-4; no clear D. CDR3 length equals 11 residues. Germline CDR1 SGDLS, CDR2 YYNGEE.

The rearrangement uses TRBV19 and TRBJ1-2; maybe TRBD1 (6 bases). The CDR3 covers 13 residues. The germline V and J ends were trimmed by 7 bases and 8 bases, with 17 bases remaining between them. The V gene's germline CDR1 is LNHDA and CDR2 SQIVND (reference sequence). CDR3 sequence (DNA): TGTGCCAGTACCCCACAGGGAGTGGGCGGCTACACCTTC. Encoded protein: CASTPQGVGGYTF. The full variable domain, rest sourced from reference TRBV19 and TRBJ1-2, is DGGITQSPKYLFRKEGQNVTLSCEQNLNHDAMYWYRQDPGQGLRLIYYSQIVNDFQKGDIAEGYSVSREKKESFPLTVTSAQKNPTAFYLCASTPQGVGGYTFGSGTRLTVV.

The DNA for the CDR3 is TGTGCCAGCAGTGAAGCGCTGGGACAGGAAGCTTTCTTT. This codes for CASSEALGQEAFF. The V call is TRBV2, the J call TRBJ1-1; 7 positions agree with TRBD1. After removal of 0 bases from V and 8 bases from J, the junction contained 3 bases not matched to a gene. The CDR3 sequence is 13 residues long. Germline-derived CDR1 and CDR2 are SNHLY and FYNNEI.

This clone was counted a few times. The chain carries TRBV5-8 and TRBJ1-3; the D is unclear. The CDR3 length is 16 residues. Germline values: CDR1 SGHTS, CDR2 YDEGEE. V gave up 3 bases and J gave up 0 bases, with 13 bases separating them. The CDR3 DNA reads TGTGCCAGCAGCTCCTATCGCGATTACTCTGGAAACACCATATATTTT. Its translation: CASSSYRDYSGNTIYF.

The V gene is TRBV11-3, the J gene TRBJ2-2; D possibly corresponds to TRBD2 (5 bases). V was cut by 3 bases and J by 0 bases, with 11 bases left in between. The CDR3 is 16 amino acids. Germline values: CDR1 SGHNT, CDR2 YENEEA. The CDR3, as DNA: TGTGCCAGCAGCTTTCGGTGGCGGGCGAACACCGGGGAGCTGTTTTTT. Translation gives CASSFRWRANTGELFF.

The chain uses TRBV5-6 and TRBJ2-7; 7 bases line up with TRBD1. The CDR3 is 13 amino acids. V lost 5 bases, J lost 1 base, and 3 bases stayed unmatched. Germline lookup yields CDR1 SGHDT and CDR2 YYEEEE. The DNA for the CDR3 is TGTGCCAGCAGTCCGGGACAGTCCTACGAGCAGTACTTC. Amino acid sequence: CASSPGQSYEQYF.

A few counts support this clone. The V call is TRBV18, the J call TRBJ2-7, with 9 nucleotides matching TRBD2. This CDR3 comprises 14 residues. Unmatched junction bases numbered 0, after V lost 0 bases and J lost 3 bases. Germline-derived CDR1 and CDR2 are KGHSH and LQKENI. CDR3 in DNA: TGTGCCAGCTCACCACCTAGCGGGAGCTACGAGCAGTACTTC. Translating it yields CASSPPSGSYEQYF.

This chain joins TRBV27 and TRBJ2-7; 8 nucleotides match TRBD2. There are 14 residues in the CDR3. Germline-derived CDR1 and CDR2 are MNHEY and SMNVEV (reference sequence). V shed 6 bases and J 2 bases; nucleotides not matched to a gene: 6. The DNA of the CDR3 is TGTGCCAGCAGCCGGCGGGGGGCGACCTACGAGCAGTACTTC. This sequence encodes CASSRRGATYEQYF.

V and J are TRBV4-1 and TRBJ1-1; a possible D gene is TRBD1 (6 bases). This CDR3 has 16 residues. The V end was cut by 1 base, the J end by 0 bases, with 12 bases between. Germline CDR1 reads MGHRA; CDR2 reads YSYEKL. The CDR3 protein is CASSQVDRIMNTEAFF. The CDR3 nucleotides read TGCGCCAGCAGCCAAGTAGACAGGATAATGAACACTGAAGCTTTCTTT.

The rearrangement uses TRBV5-1 and TRBJ2-3, with 8 bases lining up with TRBD1. Looked up from germline, CDR1 is SGHRS and CDR2 is YFSETQ. The CDR3 loop spans 15 amino acids. After removal of 1 base from V and 3 bases from J, the junction contained 4 bases not matched to a gene. CDR3 loop: CASSLSGGLTDTQYF. The CDR3 nucleotides are TGCGCCAGCAGCTTGTCAGGGGGCTTAACAGATACGCAGTATTTT.

The chain carries TRBV5-1 and TRBJ2-1; 9 bases are shared with TRBD1. V trimming: 6 bases; J trimming: 2 bases; junction bases outside the gene matches: 6. Per germline, CDR1 SGHRS and CDR2 YFSETQ. This CDR3 contains 15 residues. In DNA, the CDR3 is TGCGCCAGCACCTCAACAGGGGGCCCCTACAATGAGCAGTTCTTC. Translating it yields CASTSTGGPYNEQFF. Full variable domain (missing parts from reference TRBV5-1 and TRBJ2-1): KAGVTQTPRYLIKTRGQQVTLSCSPISGHRSVSWYQQTPGQGLQFLFEYFSETQRNKGNFPGRFSGRQFSNSRSEMNVSTLELGDSALYLCASTSTGGPYNEQFFGPGTRLTVL.

The rearrangement uses TRBV30 and TRBJ2-2, with 8 bases matching TRBD1. V lost 4 bases, J lost 3 bases, and 4 bases stayed unmatched. The CDR3 is 14 amino acids. From germline, CDR1 is GTSNPN and CDR2 SVGIG (reference sequence). This CDR3 is CAWTGTGYTGELFF. DNA for the CDR3: TGTGCCTGGACCGGGACAGGCTACACCGGGGAGCTGTTTTTT.

The chain is built from TRBV6-5 and TRBJ2-2, with a tentative D call TRBD1 (5 bases). The CDR3 has 14 residues. The ends were cut back, 7 bases at V and 4 bases at J, with 13 bases in the middle. Germline lookup yields CDR1 MNHEY and CDR2 SVGAGI. Here the CDR3 reads CASTPDRGTGELFF. CDR3 DNA: TGTGCCAGCACCCCCGATAGGGGCACCGGGGAGCTGTTTTTT.

This clone was observed once. The rearrangement links TRBV4-1 to TRBJ2-1, with a weak D call TRBD1 (6 bases). Germline loops: CDR1 MGHRA, CDR2 YSYEKL. There are 15 residues in the CDR3. V lost 1 base, J lost 7 bases, and 14 bases lay in between. Here the CDR3 DNA reads TGCGCCAGCAGCCAAGGGTTTAACAGGGCAAATGAGCAGTTCTTC. This codes for CASSQGFNRANEQFF.

The rearrangement uses TRBV7-2 and TRBJ2-7; D uncertain. V was shortened by 5 bases and J by 1 base, with 9 bases between the two germline ends. Germline V gives CDR1 SGHTA, CDR2 FQGNSA. CDR3 size: 13 residues. The CDR3 region has the DNA TGTGCCAGCAGCCCCCGGTATTCCTACGAGCAGTACTTC. Residues: CASSPRYSYEQYF.

The rearrangement links TRBV27 to TRBJ1-5; 9 bases fit TRBD1. The V gene's germline CDR1 is MNHEY and CDR2 SMNVEV (reference sequence). CDR3 size: 14 residues. V was pared by 6 bases and J by 5 bases, with 5 bases of the junction left unmatched. CDR3 bases: TGTGCCAGCAGCCCCACAGGGGGCGATCAGCCCCAGCATTTT. Residues: CASSPTGGDQPQHF.

The V gene is TRBV30, the J gene TRBJ2-3; tentatively, D is TRBD1 (6 bases). The V gene lost 5 bases and the J gene lost 0 bases, with 15 bases spanning the gap. Germline CDR1 GTSNPN, CDR2 SVGIG (reference sequence). This CDR3 spans 15 amino acids. The CDR3: CAWQWAGTSTDTQYF. The CDR3 coding sequence is TGTGCCTGGCAATGGGCAGGGACAAGCACAGATACGCAGTATTTT. The full variable domain, its missing parts supplied by reference TRBV30 and TRBJ2-3, is SQTIHQWPATLVQPVGSPLSLECTVEGTSNPNLYWYRQAAGRGLQLLFYSVGIGQISSEVPQNLSASRPQDRQFILSSKKLLLSDSGFYLCAWQWAGTSTDTQYFGPGTRLTVL.

The rearrangement joins TRBV19 to TRBJ2-2, with 7 positions matching TRBD1. The germline V gene encodes CDR1 LNHDA and CDR2 SQIVND (reference sequence). V lost 5 bases and J lost 7; bases outside the gene matches: 7. The length of the CDR3 is 14 residues. The CDR3 protein is CASSSDRAGGELFF. In DNA form, the CDR3 reads TGTGCCAGTAGTTCTGACAGGGCAGGCGGGGAGCTGTTTTTT.

This chain joins TRBV28 and TRBJ2-3; 7 bases match TRBD1. The CDR3 is made up of 14 amino acids. Germline V gene sequence: CDR1 MDHEN, CDR2 SYDVKM. The V segment lost 3 bases and the J segment 11 bases; nucleotides outside the gene matches: 11. The CDR3 nucleotides are TGTGCCAGCAGTTTTGTCACAGGGGATCGTATGCAGTATTTT. As protein: CASSFVTGDRMQYF.

The rearrangement joins TRBV12-5 to TRBJ1-1; D might be TRBD1 (6 bases). The ends were cut back, 1 base at V and 3 bases at J, with 15 bases in the middle. The CDR3 spans 16 residues. Germline V gene data show CDR1 as LGHNT and CDR2 as FRNRAP. CDR3 sequence reads: CASGLASWGRDTEAFF. The DNA of the CDR3 is TGTGCTAGTGGTTTGGCCTCCTGGGGGCGAGACACTGAAGCTTTCTTT.

V usage is TRBV2 and J usage is TRBJ1-1, with 12 bases aligning to TRBD1. CDR1 SNHLY and CDR2 FYNNEI come from the germline V gene. V trimming: 8 bases; J trimming: 8 bases; junction bases outside the gene matches: 12. This CDR3 spans 15 amino acids. CDR3 amino acids: CASPPSGTGGIEAFF. DNA of the CDR3: TGTGCCAGCCCCCCCTCAGGGACAGGGGGCATCGAAGCTTTCTTT.

The V and J genes are TRBV7-9 and TRBJ1-1, with 8 bases matching TRBD1. The length of the CDR3 is 15 residues. Unmatched junction bases numbered 7, after V lost 0 bases and J lost 7 bases. Germline CDR1 and CDR2: SEHNR and FQNEAQ (reference sequence). The CDR3 protein is CASSLASGQAYEAFF. The DNA of the CDR3 is TGTGCCAGCAGCTTAGCCTCGGGACAGGCCTATGAAGCTTTCTTT.

This chain joins TRBV9 and TRBJ1-6; no clear D gene. The CDR3 is made up of 15 amino acids. Germline V gene data show CDR1 as SGDLS and CDR2 as YYNGEE. Trimming left V 0 bases short and J 7 bases short, with 11 bases between. In nucleotides, the CDR3 is TGTGCCAGCAGCGTAGCCGGGATTGACAATTCACCCCTCCACTTT. Its protein product is CASSVAGIDNSPLHF.

The V and J genes are TRBV5-1 and TRBJ2-3; maybe TRBD2 (5 bases). This CDR3 has 14 amino acids. Looked up from germline, CDR1 is SGHRS and CDR2 is YFSETQ. V was clipped by 7 bases and J by 2 bases, with 14 bases between them. CDR3 DNA: TGCGCCAGCTGTCGGGAAGCCTACACAGATACGCAGTATTTT. This translates into CASCREAYTDTQYF.

This clone was seen only a few times. The CDR3 DNA reads as TGTGCCAGCAGCTTAACGAGGGCCCTTAGCAATCAGCCCCAGCATTTT. It translates to CASSLTRALSNQPQHF. The V call is TRBV7-8, the J call TRBJ1-5, with D uncertain. CDR1 and CDR2 (germline): SGHVS, FQNEAQ. Trimming removed 2 bases from V and 0 bases from J, with 11 bases in between. CDR3 length: 16 amino acids. Full variable domain (missing parts from reference TRBV7-8 and TRBJ1-5): GAGVSQSPRYKVAKRGQDVALRCDPISGHVSLFWYQQALGQGPEFLTYFQNEAQLDKSGLPSDRFFAERPEGSVSTLKIQRTQQEDSAVYLCASSLTRALSNQPQHFGDGTRLSIL.

The gene calls are TRBV7-8 and TRBJ2-6; the match to TRBD2 covers 8 bases. The germline CDR1 and CDR2 sequences are SGHVS and FQNEAQ. CDR3 size: 19 residues. The trim removed 1 base at V and 2 bases at J, leaving 10 bases unmatched. In DNA form, the CDR3 reads TGTGCCAGCAGCTTAGGAGAAGTAGCGGGGATGGCTGGGGCCAACGTCCTGACTTTC. As protein: CASSLGEVAGMAGANVLTF.

This chain connects TRBV29-1 to TRBJ2-7; 8 bases fit TRBD1. The J segment lost 4 bases and the V segment lost 4 bases, leaving 9 bases of the junction unmatched. Germline V gives CDR1 SQVTM, CDR2 ANQGSEA. This CDR3 region has 14 residues. The CDR3 bases are TGCAGCGTTGTCGAGGGAACAGGGGGATACGAGCAGTACTTC. It is translated as CSVVEGTGGYEQYF.

J is TRBJ2-3 and V is TRBV7-3; maybe TRBD2 (6 bases). The V and J ends lost 2 bases and 2 bases respectively, with 11 bases between them. The CDR3 covers 15 residues. Germline CDR1 SGHTA, CDR2 FQGTGA. As DNA, the CDR3 is TGTGCCAGCAGCTTATGGGGGGACGACACAGATACGCAGTATTTT. It encodes CASSLWGDDTDTQYF.

The chain joins TRBV11-3 to TRBJ2-5; D ambiguous. Trimming stripped 3 bases from V and 2 bases from J, with 13 bases between. From germline, CDR1 is SGHNT and CDR2 YENEEA. The CDR3 has 15 residues. The chain's CDR3 is CASSLGLEAQETQYF. The CDR3 DNA reads TGTGCCAGCAGCTTGGGTCTAGAGGCACAAGAGACCCAGTACTTC.

J is TRBJ1-2 and V is TRBV7-9, with 7 bases fitting TRBD1. V gave up 4 bases and J gave up 3 bases; unmatched junction bases: 5. This CDR3 contains 14 residues. Germline CDR1 is SEHNR and CDR2 is FQNEAQ (reference sequence). CDR3 in DNA: TGTGCCAGCAGCTCCACCGGGACAGACTATGGCTACACCTTC. Amino acids: CASSSTGTDYGYTF.